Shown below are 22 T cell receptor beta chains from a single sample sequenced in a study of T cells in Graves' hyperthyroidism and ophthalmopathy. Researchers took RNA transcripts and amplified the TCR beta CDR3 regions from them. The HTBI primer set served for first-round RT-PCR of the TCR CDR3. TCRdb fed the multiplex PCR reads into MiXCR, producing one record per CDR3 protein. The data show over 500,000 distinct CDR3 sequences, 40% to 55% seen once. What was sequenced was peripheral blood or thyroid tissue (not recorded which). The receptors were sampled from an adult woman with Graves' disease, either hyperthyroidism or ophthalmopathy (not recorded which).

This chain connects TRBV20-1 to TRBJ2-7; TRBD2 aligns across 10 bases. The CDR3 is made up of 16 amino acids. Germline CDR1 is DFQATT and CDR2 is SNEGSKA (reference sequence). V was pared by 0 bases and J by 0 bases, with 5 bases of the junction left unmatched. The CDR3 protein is CSARDWTSGSSYEQYF. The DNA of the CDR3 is TGCAGTGCTAGAGATTGGACTAGCGGAAGCTCCTACGAGCAGTACTTC.

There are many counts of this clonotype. The CDR3 region is CSGAPGGLETQYF. The CDR3 region has the DNA TGCAGTGGCGCTCCAGGGGGTTTAGAGACCCAGTACTTC. This chain joins TRBV20-1 and TRBJ2-5; TRBD1 matches at 7 bases. This CDR3 is 13 amino acids long. V lost 7 bases to trimming and J lost 4 bases; unmatched junction nucleotides: 9. CDR1 is DFQATT and CDR2 is SNEGSKA in the germline V gene (reference sequence).

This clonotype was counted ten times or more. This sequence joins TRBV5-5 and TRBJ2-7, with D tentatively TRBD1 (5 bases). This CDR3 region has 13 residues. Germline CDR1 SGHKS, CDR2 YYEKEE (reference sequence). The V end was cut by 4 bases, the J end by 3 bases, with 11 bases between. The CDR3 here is CASSPDIIYEQYF. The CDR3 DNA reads TGTGCCAGCAGCCCGGACATAATCTACGAGCAGTACTTC.

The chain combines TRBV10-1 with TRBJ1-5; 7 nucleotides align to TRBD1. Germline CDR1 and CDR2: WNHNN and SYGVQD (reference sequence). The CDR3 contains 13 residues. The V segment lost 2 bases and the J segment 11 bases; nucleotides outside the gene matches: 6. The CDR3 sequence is CASSEIEDRTQHF. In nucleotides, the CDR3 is TGCGCCAGCAGTGAGATAGAGGACAGGACCCAGCATTTT.

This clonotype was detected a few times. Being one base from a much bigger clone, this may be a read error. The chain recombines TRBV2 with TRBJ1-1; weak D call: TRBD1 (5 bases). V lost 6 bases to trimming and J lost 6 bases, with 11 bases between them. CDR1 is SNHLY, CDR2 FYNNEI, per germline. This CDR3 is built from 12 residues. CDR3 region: CASRVGRAEAFF. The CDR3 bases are TGTGCCAGCAGGGTGGGACGCGCTGAAGCTTTCTTT.

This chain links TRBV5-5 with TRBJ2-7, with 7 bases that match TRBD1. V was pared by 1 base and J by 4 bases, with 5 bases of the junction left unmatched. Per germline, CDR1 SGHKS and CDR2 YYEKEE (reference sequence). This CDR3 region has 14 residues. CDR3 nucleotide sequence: TGTGCCAGCAGCTTGACAGACAGGGAGTACGAGCAGTACTTC. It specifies CASSLTDREYEQYF. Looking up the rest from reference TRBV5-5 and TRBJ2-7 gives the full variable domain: DAGVTQSPTHLIKTRGQQVTLRCSPISGHKSVSWYQQVLGQGPQFIFQYYEKEERGRGNFPDRFSARQFPNYSSELNVNALLLGDSALYLCASSLTDREYEQYFGPGTRLTVT.

Here the CDR3 DNA reads TGTGCCAGCAGCCCTCATCGGGGGGACTACGAGCAGTACTTC. This encodes CASSPHRGDYEQYF. The genes are TRBV7-9 and TRBJ2-7, with 7 nucleotides matching TRBD2. In germline, CDR1 is SEHNR, CDR2 FQNEAQ (reference sequence). With 5 bases clipped from V and 3 bases from J, the junction kept 7 bases outside the gene matches. CDR3 size: 14 residues.

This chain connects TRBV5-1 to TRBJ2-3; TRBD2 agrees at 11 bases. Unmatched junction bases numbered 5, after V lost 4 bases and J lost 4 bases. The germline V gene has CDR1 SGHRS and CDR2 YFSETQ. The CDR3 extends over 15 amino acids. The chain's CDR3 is CASSVLAGGADTQYF. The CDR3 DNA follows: TGCGCCAGCAGCGTTTTAGCGGGAGGGGCAGATACGCAGTATTTT. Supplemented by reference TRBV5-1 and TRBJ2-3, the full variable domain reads KAGVTQTPRYLIKTRGQQVTLSCSPISGHRSVSWYQQTPGQGLQFLFEYFSETQRNKGNFPGRFSGRQFSNSRSEMNVSTLELGDSALYLCASSVLAGGADTQYFGPGTRLTVL.

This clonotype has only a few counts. CDR3 DNA sequence: TGCGCCAGCAGCTTGGGACCAGCGGGAGGGGACTCCTACGAGCAGTACTTC. Its protein product is CASSLGPAGGDSYEQYF. The chain employs TRBV5-1 and TRBJ2-7; TRBD2 matches 10 bases. V dropped 0 bases and J dropped 0; count of bases not matched to a gene: 6. The CDR3 is 17 residues long. Germline CDR1 SGHRS, CDR2 YFSETQ.

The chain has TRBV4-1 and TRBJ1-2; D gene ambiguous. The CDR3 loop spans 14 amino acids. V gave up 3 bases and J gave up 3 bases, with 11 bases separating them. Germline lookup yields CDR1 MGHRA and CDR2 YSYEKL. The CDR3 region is CASSQMGFDYGYTF. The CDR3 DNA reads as TGCGCCAGCAGCCAGATGGGGTTCGACTATGGCTACACCTTC.

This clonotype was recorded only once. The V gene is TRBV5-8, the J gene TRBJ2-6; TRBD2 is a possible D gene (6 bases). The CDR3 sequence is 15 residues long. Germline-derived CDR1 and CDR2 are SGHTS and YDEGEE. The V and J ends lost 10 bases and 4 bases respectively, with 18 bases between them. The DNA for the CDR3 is TGTGCCGGTACCATGGGGGGTGAAGGGGCCAACGTCCTGACTTTC. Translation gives CAGTMGGEGANVLTF.

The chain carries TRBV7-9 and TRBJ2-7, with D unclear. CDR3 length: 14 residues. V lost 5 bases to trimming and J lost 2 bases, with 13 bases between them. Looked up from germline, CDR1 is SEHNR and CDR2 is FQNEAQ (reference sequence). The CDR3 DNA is TGTGCCAGCAGCCCCAACCCAGGAACCTACGAGCAGTACTTC. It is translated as CASSPNPGTYEQYF. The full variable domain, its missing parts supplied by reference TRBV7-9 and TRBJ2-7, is DTGVSQNPRHKITKRGQNVTFRCDPISEHNRLYWYRQTLGQGPEFLTYFQNEAQLEKSRLLSDRFSAERPKGSFSTLEIQRTEQGDSAMYLCASSPNPGTYEQYFGPGTRLTVT.

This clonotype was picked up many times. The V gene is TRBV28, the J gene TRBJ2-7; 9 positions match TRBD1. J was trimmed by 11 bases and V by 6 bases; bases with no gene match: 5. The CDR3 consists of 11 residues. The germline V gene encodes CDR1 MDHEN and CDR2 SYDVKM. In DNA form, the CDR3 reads TGTGCCAGCAGGGAAAGGGACAGGGAGTACTTC. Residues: CASRERDREYF.

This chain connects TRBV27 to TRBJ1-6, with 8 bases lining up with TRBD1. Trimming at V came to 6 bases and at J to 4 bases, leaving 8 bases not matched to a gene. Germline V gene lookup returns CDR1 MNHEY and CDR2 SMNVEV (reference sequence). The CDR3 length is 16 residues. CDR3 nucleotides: TGTGCCAGCAGCAGACAGGGGCCCTATTATAATTCACCCCTCCACTTT. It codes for CASSRQGPYYNSPLHF.

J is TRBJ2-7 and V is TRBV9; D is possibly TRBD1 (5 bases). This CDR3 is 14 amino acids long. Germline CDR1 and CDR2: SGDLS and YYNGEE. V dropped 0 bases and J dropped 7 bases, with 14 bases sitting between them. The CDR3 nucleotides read TGTGCCAGCAGCGTAGAAGGGGCGAGTCTGGAGCAGTACTTC. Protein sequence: CASSVEGASLEQYF.

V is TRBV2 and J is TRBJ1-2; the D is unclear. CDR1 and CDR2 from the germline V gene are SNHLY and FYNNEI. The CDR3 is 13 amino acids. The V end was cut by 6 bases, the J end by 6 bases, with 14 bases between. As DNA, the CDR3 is TGTGCCAGCAGCGACTTGGGATTTCATGGCTACACCTTC. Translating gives CASSDLGFHGYTF.

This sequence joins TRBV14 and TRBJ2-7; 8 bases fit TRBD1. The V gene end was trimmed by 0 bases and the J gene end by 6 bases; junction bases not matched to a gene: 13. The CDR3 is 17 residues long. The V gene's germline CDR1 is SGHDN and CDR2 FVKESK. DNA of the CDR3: TGTGCCAGCAGCCAAGATTACGGACAGGGAATTTCTGGCGAGCAGTACTTC. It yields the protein CASSQDYGQGISGEQYF. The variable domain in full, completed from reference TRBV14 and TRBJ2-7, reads EAGVTQFPSHSVIEKGQTVTLRCDPISGHDNLYWYRRVMGKEIKFLLHFVKESKQDESGMPNNRFLAERTGGTYSTLKVQPAELEDSGVYFCASSQDYGQGISGEQYFGPGTRLTVT.

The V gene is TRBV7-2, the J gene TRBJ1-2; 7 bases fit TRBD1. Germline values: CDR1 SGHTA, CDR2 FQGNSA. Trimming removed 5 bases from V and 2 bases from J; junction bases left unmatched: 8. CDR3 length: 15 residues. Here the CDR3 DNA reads TGTGCCAGCAGCGCTCGACAGGGACCCAACTATGGCTACACCTTC. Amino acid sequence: CASSARQGPNYGYTF.

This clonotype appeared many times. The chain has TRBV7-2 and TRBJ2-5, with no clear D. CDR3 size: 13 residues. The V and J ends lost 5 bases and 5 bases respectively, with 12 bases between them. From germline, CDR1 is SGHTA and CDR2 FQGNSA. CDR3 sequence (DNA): TGTGCCAGCAGCCCCACCTTTGGGGAGACCCAGTACTTC. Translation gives CASSPTFGETQYF.

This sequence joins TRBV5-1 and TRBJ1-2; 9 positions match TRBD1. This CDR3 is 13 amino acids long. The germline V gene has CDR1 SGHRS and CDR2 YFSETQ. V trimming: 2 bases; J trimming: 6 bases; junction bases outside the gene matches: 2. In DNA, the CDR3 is TGCGCCAGCAGCTTTGGGACAGGGAATGGCTACACCTTC. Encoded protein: CASSFGTGNGYTF.

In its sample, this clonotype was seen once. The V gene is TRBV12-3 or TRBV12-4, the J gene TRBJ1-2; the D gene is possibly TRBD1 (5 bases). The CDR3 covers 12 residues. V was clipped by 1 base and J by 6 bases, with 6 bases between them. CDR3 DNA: TGTGCCAGCAGTTTAGAGGGGCATGGCTACACCTTC. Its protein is CASSLEGHGYTF.

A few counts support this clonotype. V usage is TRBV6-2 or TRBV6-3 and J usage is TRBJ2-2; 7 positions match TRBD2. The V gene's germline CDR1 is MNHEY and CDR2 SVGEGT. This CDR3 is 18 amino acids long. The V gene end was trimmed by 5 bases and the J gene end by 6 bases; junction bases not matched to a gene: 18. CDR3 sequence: CASSEVVVGGRFPGELFF. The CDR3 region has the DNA TGTGCCAGCAGTGAAGTCGTTGTGGGAGGGCGTTTTCCCGGGGAGCTGTTTTTT.